The rows below give T cell receptor beta chains drawn from one sample of a study of CD8+CD57+ T cells in acquired aplastic anemia. Each CDR3 protein gets one entry after TCRdb re-called the reads with MiXCR. The data hold approximately 190,000 distinct CDR3 sequences, with 48% observed a single time. Source material: sorted CD4+, CD8+, or CD8+CD57+ T cells (not recorded which) from PBMCs. The receptor source for this set is a human donor with aplastic anemia. The CDR3 runs from the conserved cysteine through the conserved F or W. D genes are given only for firm matches. Where a row states a size, it is once, few, many or the class of an expanded clone; other rows omit it.

clone size	J gene	D gene	V gene	CDR3 protein	CDR3 DNA
-	TRBJ2-7	-	TRBV19	CASSIRHSYEQYF	TGTGCCAGTAGTATACGACATTCCTACGAGCAGTACTTC
many	TRBJ1-2	-	TRBV6-1	CASLTPNYGYTF	TGTGCCAGCCTAACCCCTAACTATGGCTACACCTTC
once	TRBJ2-7	-	TRBV27	CASSFPLGGEQYF	TGTGCCAGCAGTTTCCCCCTCGGGGGCGAGCAGTACTTC
many	TRBJ1-5	TRBD1	TRBV24-1	CATSESTGGWQPQHF	TGTGCCACCAGTGAATCCACAGGGGGCTGGCAGCCCCAGCATTTT
-	TRBJ1-2	TRBD1	TRBV4-2	CASSHGNRGTNYGYTF	TGTGCCAGCAGCCACGGTAACAGGGGGACTAACTATGGCTACACCTTC
-	TRBJ2-7	-	TRBV10-1	CASSESPGIHWYF	TGCGCCAGCAGTGAGTCGCCCGGGATCCACTGGTACTTC
many	TRBJ2-7	-	TRBV7-9	CASSPYPYEQYF	TGTGCCAGCAGCCCTTACCCCTACGAGCAGTACTTC
-	TRBJ2-7	-	TRBV9	CASSPTGRVGEQYF	TGTGCCAGCAGCCCAACAGGGAGGGTTGGCGAGCAGTACTTC
many	TRBJ2-3	TRBD2	TRBV7-3	CASSLTGGSRSTDTQYF	TGTGCCAGCAGCTTAACGGGCGGGAGCCGAAGCACAGATACGCAGTATTTT
-	TRBJ2-5	TRBD2	TRBV2	CASTAGTSGRDIGETQYF	TGTGCCAGCACCGCCGGGACTAGCGGGAGGGACATAGGGGAGACCCAGTACTTC
-	TRBJ2-1	-	TRBV24-1	CATSDKWGREQFF	TGTGCCACCAGTGATAAATGGGGGCGTGAGCAGTTCTTC
once	TRBJ1-2	-	TRBV3-1	CASSLRRDWEAGYTF	TGTGCCAGCAGCCTCCGACGGGATTGGGAGGCTGGCTACACCTTC
many	TRBJ1-1	-	TRBV29-1	CSVGGQGVRTEAFF	TGCAGCGTTGGAGGGCAGGGTGTAAGGACTGAAGCTTTCTTT
few	TRBJ2-1	-	TRBV5-1	CASSAGLSSYNEQFF	TGCGCCAGCAGCGCGGGACTCTCTTCCTACAATGAGCAGTTCTTC
-	TRBJ2-7	TRBD2	TRBV9	CASSVGVVGGKYF	TGTGCCAGCAGCGTAGGGGTGGTCGGGGGGAAGTACTTC
once	TRBJ1-2	-	TRBV20-1	CSAPTGYYYGYTF	TGCAGTGCCCCTACAGGGTATTACTATGGCTACACCTTC
many	TRBJ1-2	-	TRBV6-1	CASSHGSLDGYTF	TGTGCCAGCAGCCACGGCAGTCTCGACGGCTACACCTTC
-	TRBJ2-7	TRBD2	TRBV20-1	CSATGLAGVGPSYEQYF	TGCAGTGCTACAGGACTAGCGGGAGTTGGCCCCTCCTACGAGCAGTACTTC
many	TRBJ2-7	TRBD2	TRBV7-6	CASSSTSGHSYEQHF	TGTGCCAGCAGCTCGACTAGCGGGCACTCCTACGAGCAGCACTTC
-	TRBJ2-7	-	TRBV20-1	CSARDLGGSYEQYF	TGCAGTGCTAGAGATCTCGGGGGATCCTACGAGCAGTACTTC
few	TRBJ2-7	-	TRBV7-9	CASSSRETYEQYF	TGTGCCAGCAGTTCCCGGGAGACCTACGAGCAGTACTTC
-	TRBJ1-1	-	TRBV19	CASSQAADTEAFF	TGTGCCAGTAGCCAGGCAGCGGACACTGAAGCTTTCTTT
-	TRBJ2-3	-	TRBV19	CASSPSLWDTQYF	TGTGCCAGTAGCCCATCACTCTGGGATACGCAGTATTTT
-	TRBJ2-1	TRBD2	TRBV6-1	CASSGQREGHEQFF	TGTGCCAGCAGTGGACAGCGGGAGGGCCATGAGCAGTTCTTC
once	TRBJ1-6	-	TRBV3-1	CASSQDLSSPLHF	TGTGCCAGCAGCCAAGACTTGAGTTCACCCCTCCACTTT
-	TRBJ2-5	TRBD1	TRBV7-2	CASSQLQGPSQETQYF	TGTGCCAGCAGCCAACTACAGGGGCCCTCCCAAGAGACCCAGTACTTC
many	TRBJ2-7	-	TRBV7-2	CASSSSLVLGEQYF	TGTGCCAGCAGCTCCTCCCTAGTGCTTGGCGAGCAGTACTTC
many	TRBJ1-1	-	TRBV6-1	CASSEVRRTEAFF	TGTGCCAGCAGTGAAGTGCGGCGCACTGAAGCTTTCTTT
many	TRBJ1-2	-	TRBV7-9	CASSQSPANYGYTF	TGTGCCAGCAGCCAGAGTCCAGCTAACTATGGCTACACCTTC
many	TRBJ1-5	TRBD1	TRBV10-3	CAISQQGETQPQHF	TGTGCCATCAGTCAACAGGGGGAGACTCAGCCCCAGCATTTT
many	TRBJ1-4	TRBD1	TRBV20-1	CSAEGASGEKLFF	TGCAGTGCCGAGGGGGCTTCGGGTGAAAAACTGTTTTTT
-	TRBJ2-3	-	TRBV24-1	CATSFGLGDTQYF	TGTGCCACTAGCTTTGGTTTGGGAGATACGCAGTATTTT
many	TRBJ2-7	TRBD2	TRBV6-6	CASSYSFRGRQGEQYF	TGTGCCAGCAGTTACTCGTTCCGCGGGAGGCAGGGCGAGCAGTACTTC
once	TRBJ2-3	TRBD1	TRBV6-4	CASSDTAGGWTDTQYF	TGTGCCAGCAGTGACACGGCAGGGGGCTGGACAGATACGCAGTATTTT
many	TRBJ1-3	-	TRBV3-1	CASVQSTGNTIYF	TGTGCCAGTGTACAAAGTACGGGAAACACCATATATTTT
-	TRBJ2-7	-	TRBV20-1	CSARDVWGGGYEQYF	TGCAGTGCTAGAGATGTGTGGGGGGGCGGGTACGAGCAGTACTTC
many	TRBJ1-2	-	TRBV5-1	CASSLAPGDYGYTF	TGCGCCAGCAGCTTGGCCCCAGGCGACTATGGCTACACCTTC
-	TRBJ1-5	-	TRBV2	CASRQGREDQPQHF	TGTGCCAGCAGACAGGGCCGCGAGGATCAGCCCCAGCATTTT
many	TRBJ2-7	-	TRBV7-9	CASSQGRFWQYF	TGTGCCAGCAGCCAAGGGAGGTTTTGGCAGTACTTC
-	TRBJ1-2	-	TRBV7-9	CASRSLSNYGYTF	TGTGCCAGCAGGTCTCTTTCCAACTATGGCTACACCTTC
few	TRBJ1-2	-	TRBV7-2	CASSLGVSSKYTF	TGTGCCAGCAGCTTAGGGGTGTCGAGCAAATACACCTTC
many	TRBJ2-7	TRBD1	TRBV18	CASSPGTGLILGEQYF	TGTGCCAGCTCACCCGGGACAGGGCTCATCCTGGGGGAGCAGTACTTC
-	TRBJ2-3	TRBD2	TRBV6-1	CASRVLAGGQDTQYF	TGTGCCAGCAGGGTGTTAGCGGGAGGGCAAGATACGCAGTATTTT
-	TRBJ2-7	TRBD2	TRBV12-3/TRBV12-4	CASRGGGSYEQYF	TGTGCCAGCAGGGGGGGGGGCTCCTACGAGCAGTACTTC
many	TRBJ2-7	TRBD2	TRBV5-5	CASSPTGGGREQYF	TGTGCCAGCAGCCCCACCGGCGGGGGGAGGGAGCAGTACTTC
-	TRBJ2-3	-	TRBV19	CATRGEGRVQYF	TGTGCCACAAGGGGGGAGGGAAGAGTGCAGTATTTT
-	TRBJ2-5	TRBD2	TRBV7-3	CASSSGTSGGAETQYF	TGTGCCAGCAGCTCCGGGACTAGCGGGGGTGCGGAGACCCAGTACTTC
-	TRBJ2-7	-	TRBV19	CASSAETAYRNEQYF	TGTGCCAGTAGTGCCGAGACAGCGTATCGGAACGAGCAGTACTTC
few	TRBJ2-1	-	TRBV6-5	CASRAGQLSYNEQFF	TGTGCCAGCAGAGCGGGACAGCTCTCCTACAATGAGCAGTTCTTC
-	TRBJ2-5	-	TRBV2	CASSLRLQETQYF	TGTGCCAGCAGTTTGAGACTCCAAGAGACCCAGTACTTC
many	TRBJ1-1	-	TRBV19	CASSIAIEAFF	TGTGCCAGTAGTATTGCGATTGAAGCTTTCTTT
-	TRBJ2-5	TRBD2	TRBV29-1	CSVPWGGETQYF	TGCAGCGTACCATGGGGGGGAGAGACCCAGTACTTC